The rows below give T cell receptor beta chains drawn from one sample of a study of CD8+CD57+ T cells in acquired aplastic anemia. TCRdb re-called the reads through MiXCR, storing one row per CDR3 protein. The repertoire consists of 150,000 to 200,000 distinct CDR3 sequences, with about 60% occurring once and the leading ten covering 45% to 55%. The specimen sequenced was sorted CD4+, CD8+, or CD8+CD57+ T cells (not recorded which) from PBMCs. These TCRs come from a human donor in good health. CDR3s include the opening cysteine and the closing phenylalanine or tryptophan. D genes are given only for firm matches. Clone size appears in some rows only: once, few, many, or a class for an expanded clone.

clone_size	v_call	j_call	d_call	cdr3_nt	cdr3_aa
NA	TRBV5-4	TRBJ1-3	NA	TGTGCCAGCAGCTTGGGAAGGACCTCTGGAAACACCATATATTTT	CASSLGRTSGNTIYF
once	TRBV29-1	TRBJ2-4	NA	TGCAGCGTTGTAGAAATGGAAGCCAAAAACATTCAGTACTTC	CSVVEMEAKNIQYF
few	TRBV7-7	TRBJ2-2	NA	TGTGCCAGCAGCGCGCGCAGTTCGCCTGGTGGCGGGGAGCTGTTTTTT	CASSARSSPGGGELFF
once	TRBV2	TRBJ1-1	TRBD1	TGTGCCAGCAGACCAAAGACAGGGGGGAACACTGAAGCTTTCTTT	CASRPKTGGNTEAFF
NA	TRBV2	TRBJ2-3	NA	TGTGCCAGCAGTGAACCGTTTACAGATACGCAGTATTTT	CASSEPFTDTQYF
once	TRBV15	TRBJ2-1	NA	TGTGCCACCAGCGCCCTTGGCCATGCAACTTACAATGAGCAGTTCTTC	CATSALGHATYNEQFF
few	TRBV7-9	TRBJ1-4	TRBD1	TGTGCCAGCAGCGTACGCCGGGACAGCAAAACAACTAATGAAAAACTGTTTTTT	CASSVRRDSKTTNEKLFF
NA	TRBV7-2	TRBJ1-1	NA	TGTGCCAGCAGCCCGGACGGCAGGGGAATCACTGAAGCTTTCTTT	CASSPDGRGITEAFF
NA	TRBV15	TRBJ2-7	NA	TGTGCCACCAGCAGAGGCGGAGAGCAATCCTACGAGCAGTACTTC	CATSRGGEQSYEQYF
many	TRBV2	TRBJ2-7	TRBD1	TGTGCCAGCAGCTATGGACAGGGGCAAATCCACGAGCAGTACTTC	CASSYGQGQIHEQYF
once	TRBV2	TRBJ1-4	NA	TGTGCCAGCAGTGTTGGGCAGGGTGCGAAACTGTTTTTT	CASSVGQGAKLFF
NA	TRBV20-1	TRBJ2-1	TRBD2	TGCAGTGCCCCCAATAGCGGGAGGGCCGGCAATGAGCAGTTCTTC	CSAPNSGRAGNEQFF
NA	TRBV19	TRBJ1-6	NA	TGTGCCAGTAGTCCTCACGGGGGAAGCTCCTATAATTCACCCCTCCACTTT	CASSPHGGSSYNSPLHF
few	TRBV9	TRBJ2-7	NA	TGTGCCAGCAGCGTAGCTAAGGGATACGAGCAGTACTTC	CASSVAKGYEQYF
many	TRBV6-6	TRBJ2-1	NA	TGTGCCAGCAGTCCCCGGACACATTCTAGCTCCTACAATGAGCAGTTCTTC	CASSPRTHSSSYNEQFF
NA	TRBV5-1	TRBJ2-7	TRBD1	TGCGCCAGCAGCCCGGGACAGGGGGGAGGCGAGCAGTACTTC	CASSPGQGGGEQYF
few	TRBV6-1	TRBJ1-5	NA	TGTGCCAGCAGTGAATATATACAGGTTAGCGATCAGCCCCAGCATTTT	CASSEYIQVSDQPQHF
NA	TRBV25-1	TRBJ1-2	NA	TGTGCCAGCAGTGAATTAGGGTATGGCTACACCTTC	CASSELGYGYTF
NA	TRBV7-9	TRBJ1-4	NA	TGTGCCAGCAGCCAAGTTAGGACCTATGAAAAACTGTTTTTT	CASSQVRTYEKLFF
NA	TRBV7-7	TRBJ2-2	TRBD1	TGTGCCAGCAGCCTAGGCCGGACAGGGGTTACCGGGGAGCTGTTTTTT	CASSLGRTGVTGELFF
few	TRBV7-2	TRBJ2-2	NA	TGTGCCAGCAGCTTAGGTAGCGTGGGGGAGCTGTTTTTT	CASSLGSVGELFF
many	TRBV7-9	TRBJ2-7	TRBD2	TGTGCCAGCAGCTTAGACCCTAGCGGGACCTACGAGCAGTACTTC	CASSLDPSGTYEQYF
NA	TRBV19	TRBJ2-7	TRBD1	TGTGCCAGTAGTACCGGGACAGGCAAGAAGCAGTACTTC	CASSTGTGKKQYF
NA	TRBV28	TRBJ1-3	NA	TGTGCCAGCAGTTTGGAGGGGTTCTCTGGAAACACCATATATTTT	CASSLEGFSGNTIYF
NA	TRBV19	TRBJ2-7	NA	TGTGCCAGTAGCCAACCGGCCGGGACAAGGACCGGCTACGAGCAGTACTTC	CASSQPAGTRTGYEQYF
NA	TRBV7-6	TRBJ2-7	NA	TGTGCCAGCAGCACCCGGTTCCCCTACGAGCAGTACTTC	CASSTRFPYEQYF
NA	TRBV6-6	TRBJ1-2	NA	TGTGCCAGCAGGGAATACAGGGATGACTATGGCTACACCTTC	CASREYRDDYGYTF
many	TRBV15	TRBJ1-5	NA	TGTGCCACCAGCAGAGCTGGACAGATGAATCAGCCCCAGCATTTT	CATSRAGQMNQPQHF
NA	TRBV2	TRBJ2-7	TRBD1	TGTGCCAGCAGTACAAGACAGGGCCACGAGCAGTACTTC	CASSTRQGHEQYF
NA	TRBV2	TRBJ2-1	NA	TGTGCCAGCAGCGGCGGGGCAGCGCGGCAGTTCTTC	CASSGGAARQFF
NA	TRBV2	TRBJ2-2	TRBD2	TGTGCCAGCAGTGGGGGACTAGCGGGCGAGCTGTTTTTT	CASSGGLAGELFF
NA	TRBV20-1	TRBJ2-7	TRBD1	TGCAGTGCTAGTGCTACCGGGACAGGGGAGCAGTACTTC	CSASATGTGEQYF
once	TRBV10-3	TRBJ1-1	NA	TGTGCCATCAGTAACTCGAACACTGAAGCTTTCTTT	CAISNSNTEAFF
many	TRBV24-1	TRBJ2-1	NA	TGTGCCACCAGTGCATGGGGAACCTACAATGAGCAGTTCTTC	CATSAWGTYNEQFF
many	TRBV10-1	TRBJ2-7	NA	TGCGCCAGCATTTTCTACGAGCAGTACTTC	CASIFYEQYF
many	TRBV7-3	TRBJ2-3	NA	TGTGCCAGCAGCCCCGGCGGCACAGATACGCAGTATTTT	CASSPGGTDTQYF